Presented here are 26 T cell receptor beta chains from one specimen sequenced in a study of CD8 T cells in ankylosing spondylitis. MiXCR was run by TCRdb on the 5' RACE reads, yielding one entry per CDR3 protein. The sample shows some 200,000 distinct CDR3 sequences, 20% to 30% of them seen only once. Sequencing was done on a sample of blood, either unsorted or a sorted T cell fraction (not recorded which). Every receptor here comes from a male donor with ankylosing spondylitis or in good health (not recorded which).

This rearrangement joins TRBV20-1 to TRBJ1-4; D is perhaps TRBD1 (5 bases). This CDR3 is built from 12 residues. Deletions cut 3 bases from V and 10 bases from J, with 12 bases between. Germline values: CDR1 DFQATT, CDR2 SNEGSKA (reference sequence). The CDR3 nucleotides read TGCAGTGCTAGTGCTGGGACGGCAAAACTGTTTTTT. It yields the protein CSASAGTAKLFF.

CDR3 sequence reads: CASSQDLTDNSYEQYF. The CDR3 region has the DNA TGTGCCAGCAGCCAAGATCTTACGGACAACTCCTACGAGCAGTACTTC. The chain has TRBV3-1 and TRBJ2-7; D is possibly TRBD1 (5 bases). The germline CDR1 and CDR2 sequences are LGHDT and YNNKEL (reference sequence). This CDR3 is 16 amino acids long. V was clipped by 0 bases and J by 0 bases, with 12 bases between them.

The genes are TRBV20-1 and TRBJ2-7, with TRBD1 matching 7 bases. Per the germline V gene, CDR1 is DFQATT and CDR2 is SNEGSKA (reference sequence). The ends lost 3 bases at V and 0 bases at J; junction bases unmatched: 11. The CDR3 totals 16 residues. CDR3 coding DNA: TGCAGTGCTAGGGCGCGGACAGGCCCAAGCTCCTACGAGCAGTACTTC. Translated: CSARARTGPSSYEQYF.

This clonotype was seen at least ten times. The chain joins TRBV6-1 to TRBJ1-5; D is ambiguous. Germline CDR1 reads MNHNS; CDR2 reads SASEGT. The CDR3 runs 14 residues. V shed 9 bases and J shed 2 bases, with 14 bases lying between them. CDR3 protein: CASATVRGNQPQHF. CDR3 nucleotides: TGTGCCAGTGCGACGGTTAGAGGCAATCAGCCCCAGCATTTT.

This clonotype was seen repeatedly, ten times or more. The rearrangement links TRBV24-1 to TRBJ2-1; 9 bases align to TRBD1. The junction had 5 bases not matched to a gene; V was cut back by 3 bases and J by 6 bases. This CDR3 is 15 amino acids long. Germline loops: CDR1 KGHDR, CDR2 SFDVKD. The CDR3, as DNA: TGTGCCACCAGTGATCGCCGGGACAGGGTCAATGAGCAGTTCTTC. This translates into CATSDRRDRVNEQFF.

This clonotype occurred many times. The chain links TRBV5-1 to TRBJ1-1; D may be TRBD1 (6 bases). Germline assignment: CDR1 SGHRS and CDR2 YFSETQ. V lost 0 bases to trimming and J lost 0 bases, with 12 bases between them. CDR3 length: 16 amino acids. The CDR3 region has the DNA TGCGCCAGCAGCTTGGAGGGGGGGTACTTGAACACTGAAGCTTTCTTT. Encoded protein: CASSLEGGYLNTEAFF.

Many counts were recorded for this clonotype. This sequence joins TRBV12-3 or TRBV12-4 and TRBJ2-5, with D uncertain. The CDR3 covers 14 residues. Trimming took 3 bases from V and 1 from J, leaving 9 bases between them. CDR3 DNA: TGTGCCAGCAGTTTTGGTCAGGCCCAAGAGACCCAGTACTTC. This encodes CASSFGQAQETQYF.

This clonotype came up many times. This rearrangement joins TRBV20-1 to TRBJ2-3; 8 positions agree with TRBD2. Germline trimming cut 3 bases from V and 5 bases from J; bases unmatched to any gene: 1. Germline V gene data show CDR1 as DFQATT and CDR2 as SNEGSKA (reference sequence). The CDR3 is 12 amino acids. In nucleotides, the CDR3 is TGCAGTGCTAGCAGCGGGAGAGATACGCAGTATTTT. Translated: CSASSGRDTQYF.

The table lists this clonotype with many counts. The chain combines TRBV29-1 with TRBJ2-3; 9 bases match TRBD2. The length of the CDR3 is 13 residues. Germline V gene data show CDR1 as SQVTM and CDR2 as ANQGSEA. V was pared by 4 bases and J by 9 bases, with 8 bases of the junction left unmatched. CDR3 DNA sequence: TGCAGCGTTGGGGCGGGAGGGCCTGAGACGCAGTATTTT. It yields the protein CSVGAGGPETQYF.

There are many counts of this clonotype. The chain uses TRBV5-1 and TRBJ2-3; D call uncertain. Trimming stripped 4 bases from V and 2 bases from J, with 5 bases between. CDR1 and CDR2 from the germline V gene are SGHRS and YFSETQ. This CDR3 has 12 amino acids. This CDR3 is CASSRTTDTQYF. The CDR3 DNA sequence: TGCGCCAGCAGCAGAACCACAGATACGCAGTATTTT.

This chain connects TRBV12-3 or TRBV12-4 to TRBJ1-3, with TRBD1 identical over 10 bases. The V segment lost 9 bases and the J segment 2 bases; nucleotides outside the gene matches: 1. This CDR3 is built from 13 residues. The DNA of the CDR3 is TGTGCCAGTGACAGGGGGCCTGGAAACACCATATATTTT. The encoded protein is CASDRGPGNTIYF.

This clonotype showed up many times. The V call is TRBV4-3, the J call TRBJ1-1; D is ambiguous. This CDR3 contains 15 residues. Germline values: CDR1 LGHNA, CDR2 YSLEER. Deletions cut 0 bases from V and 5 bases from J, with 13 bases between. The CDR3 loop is CASSQDGVLGTEAFF. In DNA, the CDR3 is TGCGCCAGCAGCCAAGATGGTGTTCTAGGGACTGAAGCTTTCTTT.

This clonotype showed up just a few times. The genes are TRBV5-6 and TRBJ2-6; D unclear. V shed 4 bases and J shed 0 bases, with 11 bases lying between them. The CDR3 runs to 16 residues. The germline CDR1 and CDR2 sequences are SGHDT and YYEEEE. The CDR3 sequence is CASSHRFNSGANVLTF. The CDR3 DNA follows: TGTGCCAGCAGCCATCGATTTAACTCTGGGGCCAACGTCCTGACTTTC.

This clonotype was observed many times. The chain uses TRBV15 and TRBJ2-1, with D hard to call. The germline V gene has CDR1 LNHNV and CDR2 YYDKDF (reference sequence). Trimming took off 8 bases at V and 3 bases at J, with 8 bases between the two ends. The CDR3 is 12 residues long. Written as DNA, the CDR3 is TGTGCCACCGCATGGCACTACAATGAGCAGTTCTTC. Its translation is CATAWHYNEQFF.

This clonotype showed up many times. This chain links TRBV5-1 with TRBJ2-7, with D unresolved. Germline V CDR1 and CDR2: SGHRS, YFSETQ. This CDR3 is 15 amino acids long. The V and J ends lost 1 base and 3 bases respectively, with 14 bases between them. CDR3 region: CASSLNPQALYEQYF. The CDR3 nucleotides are TGCGCCAGCAGCTTGAATCCGCAGGCTCTCTACGAGCAGTACTTC. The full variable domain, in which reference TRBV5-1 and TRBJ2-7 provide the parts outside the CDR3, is KAGVTQTPRYLIKTRGQQVTLSCSPISGHRSVSWYQQTPGQGLQFLFEYFSETQRNKGNFPGRFSGRQFSNSRSEMNVSTLELGDSALYLCASSLNPQALYEQYFGPGTRLTVT.

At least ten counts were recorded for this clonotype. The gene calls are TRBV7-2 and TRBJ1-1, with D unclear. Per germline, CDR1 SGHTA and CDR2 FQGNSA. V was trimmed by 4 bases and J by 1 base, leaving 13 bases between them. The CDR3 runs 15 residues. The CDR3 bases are TGTGCCAGCAGCTCAGCCTCCGGGGAGAACACTGAAGCTTTCTTT. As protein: CASSSASGENTEAFF. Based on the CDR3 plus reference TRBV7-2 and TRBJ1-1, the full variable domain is GAGVSQSPSNKVTEKGKDVELRCDPISGHTALYWYRQSLGQGLEFLIYFQGNSAPDKSGLPSDRFSAERTGGSVSTLTIQRTQQEDSAVYLCASSSASGENTEAFFGQGTRLTVV.

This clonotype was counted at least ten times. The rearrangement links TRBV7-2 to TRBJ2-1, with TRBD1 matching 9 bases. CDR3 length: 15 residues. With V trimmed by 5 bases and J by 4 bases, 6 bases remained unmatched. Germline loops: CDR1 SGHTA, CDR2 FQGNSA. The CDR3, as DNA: TGTGCCAGCAGCCTCTCCGGGACAGGGTACAATGAGCAGTTCTTC. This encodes CASSLSGTGYNEQFF.

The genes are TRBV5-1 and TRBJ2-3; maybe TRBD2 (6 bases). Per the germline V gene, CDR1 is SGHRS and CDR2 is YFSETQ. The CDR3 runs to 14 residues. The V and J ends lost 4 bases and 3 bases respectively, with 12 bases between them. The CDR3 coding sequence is TGCGCCAGCAGCCCCGGGGGACCGACAGATACGCAGTATTTT. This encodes CASSPGGPTDTQYF.

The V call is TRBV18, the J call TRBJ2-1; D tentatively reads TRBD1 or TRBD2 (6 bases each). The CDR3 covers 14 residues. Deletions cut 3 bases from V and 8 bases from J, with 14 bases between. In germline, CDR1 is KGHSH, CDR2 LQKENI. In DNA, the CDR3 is TGTGCCAGCTCACCGGAACCCGGGGGCCATGAGCAGTTCTTC. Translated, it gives CASSPEPGGHEQFF. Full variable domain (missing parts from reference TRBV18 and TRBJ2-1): NAGVMQNPRHLVRRRGQEARLRCSPMKGHSHVYWYRQLPEEGLKFMVYLQKENIIDESGMPKERFSAEFPKEGPSILRIQQVVRGDSAAYFCASSPEPGGHEQFFGPGTRLTVL.

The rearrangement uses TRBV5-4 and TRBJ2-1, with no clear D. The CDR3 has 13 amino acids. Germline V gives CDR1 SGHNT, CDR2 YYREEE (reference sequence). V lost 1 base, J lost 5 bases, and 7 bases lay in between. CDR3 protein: CASSLFTDNEQFF. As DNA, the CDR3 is TGTGCCAGCAGCTTGTTTACAGACAATGAGCAGTTCTTC.

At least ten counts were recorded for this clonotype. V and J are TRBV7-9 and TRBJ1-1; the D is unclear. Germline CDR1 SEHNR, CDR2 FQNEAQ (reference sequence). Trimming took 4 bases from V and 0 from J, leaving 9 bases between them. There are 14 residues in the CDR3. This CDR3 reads CASSSRTLNTEAFF. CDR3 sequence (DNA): TGTGCCAGCAGCTCCCGGACCTTGAACACTGAAGCTTTCTTT. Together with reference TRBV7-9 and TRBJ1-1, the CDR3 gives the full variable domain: DTGVSQNPRHKITKRGQNVTFRCDPISEHNRLYWYRQTLGQGPEFLTYFQNEAQLEKSRLLSDRFSAERPKGSFSTLEIQRTEQGDSAMYLCASSSRTLNTEAFFGQGTRLTVV.

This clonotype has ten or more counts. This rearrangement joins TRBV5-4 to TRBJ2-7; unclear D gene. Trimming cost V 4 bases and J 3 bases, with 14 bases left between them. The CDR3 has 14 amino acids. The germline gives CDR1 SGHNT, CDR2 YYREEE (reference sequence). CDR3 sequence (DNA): TGTGCCAGCAGCGGGGAACCAGGAGACTACGAGCAGTACTTC. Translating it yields CASSGEPGDYEQYF. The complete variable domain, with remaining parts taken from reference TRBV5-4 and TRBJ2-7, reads ETGVTQSPTHLIKTRGQQVTLRCSSQSGHNTVSWYQQALGQGPQFIFQYYREEENGRGNFPPRFSGLQFPNYSSELNVNALELDDSALYLCASSGEPGDYEQYFGPGTRLTVT.

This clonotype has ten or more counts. The chain's CDR3 is CATQQSQGGEQYF. The CDR3 nucleotides read TGTGCCACCCAGCAGAGCCAGGGTGGCGAGCAGTACTTC. The gene calls are TRBV2 and TRBJ2-7; D is possibly TRBD1 (5 bases). Trimming took 10 bases from V and 6 from J, leaving 19 bases between them. The CDR3 has 13 amino acids. Germline values: CDR1 SNHLY, CDR2 FYNNEI.

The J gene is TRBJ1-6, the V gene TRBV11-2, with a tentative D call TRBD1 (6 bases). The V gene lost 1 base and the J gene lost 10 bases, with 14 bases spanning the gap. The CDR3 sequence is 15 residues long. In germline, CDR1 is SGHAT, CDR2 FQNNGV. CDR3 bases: TGTGCCAGCAGCTTAGGTGGGGGGCGCAGATCACCCCTCCACTTT. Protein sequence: CASSLGGGRRSPLHF.

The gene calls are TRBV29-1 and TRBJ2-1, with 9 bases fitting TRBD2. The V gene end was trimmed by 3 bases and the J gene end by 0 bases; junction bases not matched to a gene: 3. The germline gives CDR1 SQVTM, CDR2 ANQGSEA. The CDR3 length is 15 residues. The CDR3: CSVDLSGSSYNEQFF. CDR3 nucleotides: TGCAGCGTTGACCTTAGCGGGAGCTCCTACAATGAGCAGTTCTTC.

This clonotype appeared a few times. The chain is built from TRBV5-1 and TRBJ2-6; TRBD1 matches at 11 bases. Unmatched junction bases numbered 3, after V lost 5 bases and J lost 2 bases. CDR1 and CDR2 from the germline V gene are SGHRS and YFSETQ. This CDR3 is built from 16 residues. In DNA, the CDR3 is TGCGCCAGCAGAGGACAGGGGGCAGCTGGGGCCAACGTCCTGACTTTC. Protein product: CASRGQGAAGANVLTF.